This entry describes one T cell receptor (beta chain). These data are taken from a study of blood T cell repertoires in COVID-19. There are 13 residues in the CDR3. Looked up from germline, CDR1 is MNHEY and CDR2 is SMNVEV (reference sequence). The J segment lost 5 bases and the V segment lost 5 bases, leaving 3 bases of the junction unmatched. TCRdb keeps only in-frame clones here, not all; method: immunoSEQ multiplex PCR. The data show about 48,000 clones, about 76% seen once. This receptor was identified in a human donor with active or convalescent COVID-19. The donor label of this sample is uncertain. The V and J genes are TRBV27 and TRBJ2-3; 8 bases match TRBD1. Source material: peripheral blood. CDR3 sequence (DNA): TGTGCCAGCAGTGGGGACAGGAAAGATACGCAGTATTTT. This codes for CASSGDRKDTQYF.